The rows below give T cell receptor beta chains drawn from one sample of a study of blood T cell repertoires in COVID-19. The method was immunoSEQ multiplex PCR; TCRdb's version includes in-frame clones alone and lacks a portion of them. The table lists about 68,000 clones, 70% to 90% of them singletons. Sequenced sample: peripheral blood. Source of these receptors: a woman between 45 and 65 years old with COVID-19, enrolled during active disease. Each CDR3 is given with its conserved first and last residue. The D gene is left open where the match is weak. Expanded clones get a size class; other rows say once, few or many, or leave the size out.

>TRBV6-1|-|once|TRBJ2-7
CASSERSYEQYF
TGTGCCAGCAGTGAACGCAGCTACGAGCAGTACTTC
>TRBV6-5|TRBD2|-|TRBJ2-7
CASSTLAASSYEQYF
TGTGCCAGCAGTACACTAGCGGCAAGCTCCTACGAGCAGTACTTC
>TRBV7-6|TRBD1|-|TRBJ2-3
CASSLEGQGSDTQYF
TGTGCCAGCAGCTTAGAGGGACAGGGGTCAGATACGCAGTATTTT
>TRBV28|-|-|TRBJ1-3
CASSFSGSAGNTIYF
TGTGCCAGCAGTTTTAGTGGGAGTGCCGGAAACACCATATATTTT
>TRBV3-1/TRBV3-2|-|once|TRBJ2-1
CASSPSPPSGKGGEQFF
TGTGCCAGCAGCCCGAGCCCCCCTTCCGGGAAAGGGGGTGAGCAGTTCTTC
>TRBV29-1|TRBD2|-|TRBJ2-1
CSVEAPPSGDYNEQFF
TGCAGCGTTGAAGCACCCCCCAGCGGGGACTACAATGAGCAGTTCTTC
>TRBV7-2|TRBD2|-|TRBJ2-7
CASSLAPLAGGYEQYF
TGTGCCAGCAGCTTAGCCCCACTAGCGGGAGGGTACGAGCAGTACTTC
>TRBV7-8|TRBD1|-|TRBJ2-2
CASRDPGGTGELFF
TGTGCCAGCAGGGACCCAGGGGGCACCGGGGAGCTGTTTTTT
>TRBV15|TRBD2|-|TRBJ2-1
CATSRTSGIYNEQFF
TGTGCCACCAGCAGGACTAGCGGGATCTACAATGAGCAGTTCTTC
>TRBV6-5|TRBD1|once|TRBJ2-1
CASTLGQGREQFF
TGTGCCAGCACTCTTGGACAGGGACGGGAGCAGTTCTTC
>TRBV24-1|-|-|TRBJ1-5
CATSENRVQPQHF
TGTGCCACCAGTGAAAACAGGGTTCAGCCCCAGCATTTT
>TRBV5-1|-|-|TRBJ1-4
CASSFNTILTLGNEKLFF
TGCGCCAGCAGCTTTAACACAATACTCACCCTAGGAAATGAAAAACTGTTTTTT
>TRBV9|-|-|TRBJ2-2
CASSVATDTGELFF
TGTGCCAGCAGCGTAGCTACGGACACCGGGGAGCTGTTTTTT
>TRBV11-2|-|-|TRBJ1-1
CASRPTGSPEAFF
TGTGCCAGCAGACCCACAGGGTCCCCTGAAGCTTTCTTT
>TRBV7-9|-|-|TRBJ2-7
CASSLDATTAYEQYF
TGTGCCAGCAGCTTAGATGCCACTACCGCCTACGAGCAGTACTTC
>TRBV11-2|-|-|TRBJ2-7
CASSLEATEAYEQYF
TGTGCCAGCAGCTTAGAGGCGACAGAAGCCTACGAGCAGTACTTC
>TRBV19|TRBD1|-|TRBJ2-7
CASSATGTGRSYEQYF
TGTGCCAGTAGTGCTACCGGGACAGGGAGGTCCTACGAGCAGTACTTC
>TRBV3-1/TRBV3-2|TRBD1|-|TRBJ2-1
CASSGIRTGHNEQFF
TGTGCCAGCAGCGGGATAAGGACAGGACACAATGAGCAGTTCTTC
>TRBV6-5|-|few|TRBJ2-2
CASTYTGLNTGELFF
TGTGCCAGCACTTACACAGGCTTGAACACCGGGGAGCTGTTTTTT
>TRBV19|-|-|TRBJ2-4
CASSSLDIQYF
TGTGCCAGTAGTTCCCTCGACATTCAGTACTTC
>TRBV3-1/TRBV3-2|TRBD2|-|TRBJ2-5
CASSREVAGVETQYF
TGTGCCAGCAGCCGTGAGGTGGCGGGGGTGGAGACCCAGTACTTC
>TRBV2|-|-|TRBJ2-1
CASRGRAKGSNEQFF
TGTGCCAGCAGGGGCCGGGCCAAGGGGTCGAATGAGCAGTTCTTC
>TRBV28|-|-|TRBJ2-1
CASSLRPRRNNEQFF
TGTGCCAGCAGTTTACGGCCGAGGAGGAATAATGAACAGTTCTTC
>TRBV20-1|-|-|TRBJ2-1
CRARPGNEQFF
TGCAGAGCGCGACCGGGCAATGAGCAGTTCTTC
>TRBV3-1/TRBV3-2|TRBD2|-|TRBJ2-2
CASSQEGLAANTGELFF
TGTGCCAGCAGCCAAGAAGGGCTAGCGGCGAACACCGGGGAGCTGTTTTTT
>TRBV5-6|TRBD1|-|TRBJ2-6
CASSPGTGPGANVLTF
TGTGCCAGCAGCCCCGGGACAGGGCCAGGGGCCAACGTCCTGACTTTC
>TRBV7-7|-|few|TRBJ1-1
CASSLTENTEAFF
TGTGCTAGCAGCCTGACAGAGAACACTGAAGCTTTCTTT
>TRBV27|TRBD1|-|TRBJ1-4
CASSRSPGTGEKLFF
TGTGCCAGCAGCAGGAGTCCCGGGACAGGTGAAAAACTGTTTTTT
>TRBV5-6|-|-|TRBJ1-5
CASSLFRGWGQPQHF
TGTGCCAGCAGCTTGTTCAGGGGATGGGGTCAGCCCCAGCATTTT
>TRBV7-6|-|-|TRBJ2-7
CASSSYDSYEQYF
TGTGCCAGCAGCTCCTATGACAGTTACGAGCAGTACTTC
>TRBV28|TRBD2|-|TRBJ2-2
CASNFEREVSGELFF
TGTGCCAGCAATTTTGAGCGGGAGGTCTCCGGGGAGCTGTTTTTT
>TRBV7-8|-|once|TRBJ2-1
CASSPLLGLPSYNEQFF
TGTGCCAGCAGCCCCCTCCTAGGCCTCCCCTCCTACAATGAGCAGTTCTTC
>TRBV10-3|TRBD2|-|TRBJ2-3
CAMGSGSDPDTQYF
TGTGCCATGGGGAGCGGGAGCGACCCAGATACGCAGTATTTT
>TRBV4-3|-|-|TRBJ1-4
CASSQDSRESTMFF
TGCGCCAGCAGCCAAGATAGTCGGGAGAGTACGATGTTTTTT
>TRBV30|-|-|TRBJ1-1
CAWSPGGYTEAFF
TGTGCCTGGAGCCCCGGCGGCTACACTGAAGCTTTCTTT
>TRBV11-3|-|-|TRBJ2-5
CASSLRGNQETQYF
TGTGCCAGCAGCTTACGCGGAAATCAAGAGACCCAGTACTTC
>TRBV6-1|-|-|TRBJ1-5
CASSEVGWNQPQHF
TGTGCCAGCAGTGAAGTCGGGTGGAATCAGCCCCAGCATTTT
>TRBV7-2|TRBD2|-|TRBJ2-2
CASSPTGTSGSTRGGELFF
TGTGCCAGCAGCCCGACAGGGACTAGCGGGAGTACCCGCGGCGGGGAGCTGTTTTTT
>TRBV6-6|-|-|TRBJ1-2
CASSYSLYGYTF
TGTGCCAGCAGTTACAGCCTCTATGGCTACACCTTC
>TRBV6-5|TRBD2|-|TRBJ2-1
CASRNSGRAHNEQFF
TGTGCCAGCAGGAATAGCGGGAGGGCCCACAATGAGCAGTTCTTC
>TRBV6-5|TRBD1|once|TRBJ2-7
CASTPGTAIYEQYF
TGTGCCAGCACACCCGGGACAGCCATATACGAGCAGTACTTC
>TRBV9|-|-|TRBJ2-5
CASSVGTTQETQYF
TGTGCCAGCAGCGTAGGAACTACCCAAGAGACCCAGTACTTC
>TRBV7-9|-|-|TRBJ1-1
CASSLGAYKNTEAFF
TGTGCCAGCAGCTTAGGGGCATATAAGAACACTGAAGCTTTCTTT
>TRBV28|-|-|TRBJ2-5
CASSRQGSETQYF
TGTGCCAGCAGTAGGCAGGGGTCAGAGACCCAGTACTTC